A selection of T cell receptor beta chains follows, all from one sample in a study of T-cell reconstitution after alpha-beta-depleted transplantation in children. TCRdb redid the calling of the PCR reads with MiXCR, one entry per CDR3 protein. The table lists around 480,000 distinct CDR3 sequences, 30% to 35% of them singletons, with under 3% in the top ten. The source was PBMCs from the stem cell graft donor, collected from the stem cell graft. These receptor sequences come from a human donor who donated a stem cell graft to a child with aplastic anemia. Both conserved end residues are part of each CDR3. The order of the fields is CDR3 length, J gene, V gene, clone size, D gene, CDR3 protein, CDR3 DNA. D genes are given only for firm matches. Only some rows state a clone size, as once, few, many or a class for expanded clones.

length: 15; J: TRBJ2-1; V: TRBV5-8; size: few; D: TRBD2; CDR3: CASSSLAGMGNEQFF; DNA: TGTGCCAGCAGCTCGCTAGCGGGAATGGGCAATGAGCAGTTCTTC
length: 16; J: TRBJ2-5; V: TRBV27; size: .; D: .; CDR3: CASSLSGQGKQETQYF; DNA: TGTGCCAGCAGTTTATCAGGGCAGGGGAAACAAGAGACCCAGTACTTC
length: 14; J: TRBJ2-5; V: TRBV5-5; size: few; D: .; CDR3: CASSFPTQQETQYF; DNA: TGTGCCAGCAGCTTCCCCACCCAGCAAGAGACCCAGTACTTC
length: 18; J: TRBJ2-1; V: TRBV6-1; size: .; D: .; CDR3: CASSPMGTTGHSYNEQFF; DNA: TGTGCCAGCAGTCCGATGGGAACGACGGGACATTCCTACAATGAGCAGTTCTTC
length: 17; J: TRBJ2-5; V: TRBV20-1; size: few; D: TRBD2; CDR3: CSASVAGAGGLSETQYF; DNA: TGCAGTGCTAGCGTAGCAGGGGCGGGAGGGCTCTCGGAGACCCAGTACTTC
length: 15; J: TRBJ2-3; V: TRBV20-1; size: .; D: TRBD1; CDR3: CSARVRTGGTDTQYF; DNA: TGCAGTGCTAGAGTCCGGACAGGGGGCACAGATACGCAGTATTTT
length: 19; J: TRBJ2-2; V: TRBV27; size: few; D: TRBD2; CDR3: CASSALGTSGLKNTGELFF; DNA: TGTGCCAGCAGTGCCCTCGGGACTAGCGGACTTAAGAACACCGGGGAGCTGTTTTTT
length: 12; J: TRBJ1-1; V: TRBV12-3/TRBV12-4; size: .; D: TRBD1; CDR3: CASRGTGSEAFF; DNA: TGTGCCAGCAGGGGGACAGGGAGTGAAGCTTTCTTT
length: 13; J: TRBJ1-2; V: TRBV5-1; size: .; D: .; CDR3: CASSSPGLYGYTF; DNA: TGCGCCAGCAGCTCGCCGGGATTGTATGGCTACACCTTC
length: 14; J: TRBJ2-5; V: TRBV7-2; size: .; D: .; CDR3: CASSPGPVRETQYF; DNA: TGTGCCAGCAGCCCGGGACCCGTAAGGGAGACCCAGTACTTC
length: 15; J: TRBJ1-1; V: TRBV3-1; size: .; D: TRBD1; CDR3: CASSQDGGTYRGAFF; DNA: TGTGCCAGCAGCCAAGATGGGGGAACCTACAGGGGTGCTTTCTTT
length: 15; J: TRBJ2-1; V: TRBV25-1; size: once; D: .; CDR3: CASSTTGGSYNEQFF; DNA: TGTGCCAGCAGCACGACAGGAGGCTCCTACAATGAGCAGTTCTTC
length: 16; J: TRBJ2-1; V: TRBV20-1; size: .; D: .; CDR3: CSAPGPTASEYNEQFF; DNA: TGCAGTGCCCCAGGCCCGACCGCTAGCGAATACAATGAGCAGTTCTTC
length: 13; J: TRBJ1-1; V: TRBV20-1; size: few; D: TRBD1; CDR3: CSALDRDDTEAFF; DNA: TGCAGTGCTTTGGACAGGGACGACACTGAAGCTTTCTTT
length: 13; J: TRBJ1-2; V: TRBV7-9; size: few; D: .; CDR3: CASSELDGSGYTF; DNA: TGTGCCAGCAGCGAATTGGATGGGTCTGGCTACACCTTC
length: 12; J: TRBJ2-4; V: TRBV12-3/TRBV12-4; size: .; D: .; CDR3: CASRGTGYIQYF; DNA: TGTGCCAGCAGGGGAACCGGGTACATTCAGTACTTC
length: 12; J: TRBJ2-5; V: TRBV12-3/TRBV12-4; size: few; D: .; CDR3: CASSVSGETQYF; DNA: TGTGCCAGCAGTGTCTCGGGAGAGACCCAGTACTTC
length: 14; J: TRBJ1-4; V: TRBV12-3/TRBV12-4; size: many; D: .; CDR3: CASKQNRVQEKLFF; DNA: TGTGCCAGCAAACAAAACAGGGTTCAAGAAAAACTGTTTTTT
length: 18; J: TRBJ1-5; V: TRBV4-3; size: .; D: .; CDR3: CASSQDLVRQGSNQPQHF; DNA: TGCGCCAGCAGCCAAGACTTAGTTCGGCAGGGTAGCAATCAGCCCCAGCATTTT
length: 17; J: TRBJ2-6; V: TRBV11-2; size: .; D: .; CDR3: CASSLRGTNSGANVLTF; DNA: TGTGCCAGCAGCTTAAGGGGTACTAACTCTGGGGCCAACGTCCTGACTTTC
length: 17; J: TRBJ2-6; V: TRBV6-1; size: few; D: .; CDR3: CASSEDMNSSGANVLTF; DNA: TGTGCCAGCAGTGAAGACATGAACAGCTCTGGGGCCAACGTCCTGACTTTC
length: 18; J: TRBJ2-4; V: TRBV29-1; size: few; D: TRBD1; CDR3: CSVISGTGIGFGKNIQYF; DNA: TGCAGCGTTATATCCGGGACAGGGATAGGTTTCGGCAAAAACATTCAGTACTTC
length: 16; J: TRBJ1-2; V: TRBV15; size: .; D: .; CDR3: CATSRVGLQGSEGYTF; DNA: TGTGCCACCAGCAGAGTAGGTCTGCAGGGGTCAGAAGGCTACACCTTC
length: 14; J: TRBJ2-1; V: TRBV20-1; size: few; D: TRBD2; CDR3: CSAEAGEGYNEQFF; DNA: TGCAGTGCTGAAGCGGGAGAGGGCTACAATGAGCAGTTCTTC
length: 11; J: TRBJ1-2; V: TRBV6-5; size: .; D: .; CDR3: CASSTGYGYTF; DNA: TGTGCCAGCTCCACGGGGTATGGCTACACCTTC
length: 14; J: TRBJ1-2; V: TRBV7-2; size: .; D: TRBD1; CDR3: CASSLERVRGGYTF; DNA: TGTGCCAGCAGCTTAGAGCGGGTCAGGGGGGGCTACACCTTC
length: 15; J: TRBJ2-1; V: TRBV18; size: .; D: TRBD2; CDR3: CASSPLSGSGAEQFF; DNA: TGTGCCAGCTCACCGTTGAGCGGGAGCGGCGCTGAGCAGTTCTTC
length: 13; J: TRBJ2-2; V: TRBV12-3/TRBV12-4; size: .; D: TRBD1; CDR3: CASSRDRAGELFF; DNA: TGTGCCAGCAGCCGGGACAGGGCCGGGGAGCTGTTTTTT
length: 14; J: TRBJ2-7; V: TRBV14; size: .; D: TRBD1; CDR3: CASSLRQGYDEQYF; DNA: TGTGCCAGCAGCTTGCGACAGGGGTACGACGAGCAGTACTTC